Presented here are 20 T cell receptor beta chains from one specimen sequenced in a study of OX40 agonist ivuxolimab in advanced cancers. Sequenced by immunoSEQ multiplex PCR; TCRdb stores in-frame clones only, minus some. Seen here are around 76,000 clones, around 85% observed once, and the top ten hold about 0.6%. The specimen was CD4+ or CD8+ T cells sorted from blood, collected in a trial of the OX40 agonist ivuxolimab. The receptors shown here come from an adult with an advanced solid tumor such as melanoma, head and neck, liver or kidney cancer.

V gene TRBV7-6 combines with J gene TRBJ2-3, with a weak D call TRBD2 (5 bases). This CDR3 has 14 amino acids. Germline assignment: CDR1 SGHVS and CDR2 FNYEAQ. V was pared by 1 base and J by 2 bases, with 7 bases between. DNA of the CDR3: TGTGCCAGCAGCTTAGTCGGGATCACAGATACGCAGTATTTT. This gives the protein CASSLVGITDTQYF.

This chain joins TRBV27 and TRBJ1-2; D not resolved. The germline V and J ends were trimmed by 0 bases and 7 bases, with 12 bases remaining between them. The CDR3 is 14 residues long. Germline V gene data show CDR1 as MNHEY and CDR2 as SMNVEV (reference sequence). The CDR3 sequence: CASSLSEQSGGYTF. In nucleotides, the CDR3 is TGTGCCAGCAGTTTATCAGAGCAGTCAGGTGGCTACACCTTC.

The rearrangement links TRBV6-5 to TRBJ1-1, with D possibly TRBD1 on 6 matching bases. The length of the CDR3 is 15 residues. Trimming removed 0 bases from V and 3 bases from J, with 11 bases in between. Germline loops: CDR1 MNHEY, CDR2 SVGAGI. The DNA of the CDR3 is TGTGCCAGCAGTTACTCCAGGGGTGTGGACACTGAAGCTTTCTTT. It specifies CASSYSRGVDTEAFF.

The rearrangement links TRBV19 to TRBJ2-1; a possible D gene is TRBD1 (6 bases). CDR1 LNHDA and CDR2 SQIVND come from the germline V gene (reference sequence). Trimming shortened V by 3 bases and J by 11 bases, and 8 bases separated the two germline ends. This CDR3 spans 11 amino acids. The CDR3 sequence: CASSMQGQQFF. The CDR3 nucleotides are TGTGCCAGTAGTATGCAGGGGCAGCAGTTCTTC. The variable domain in full, with the rest retrieved from reference TRBV19 and TRBJ2-1, is DGGITQSPKYLFRKEGQNVTLSCEQNLNHDAMYWYRQDPGQGLRLIYYSQIVNDFQKGDIAEGYSVSREKKESFPLTVTSAQKNPTAFYLCASSMQGQQFFGPGTRLTVL.

The chain recombines TRBV7-2 with TRBJ2-4, with 9 bases that match TRBD1. CDR1 SGHTA and CDR2 FQGNSA come from the germline V gene. This CDR3 has 15 amino acids. With V trimmed by 3 bases and J by 7 bases, 7 bases remained unmatched. CDR3 sequence: CASSFGSGQGNIQYF. The CDR3 coding sequence is TGTGCCAGCAGCTTTGGATCGGGACAGGGCAACATTCAGTACTTC.

This sequence joins TRBV5-5 and TRBJ1-4; D perhaps matches TRBD1 (5 bases). Germline CDR1 SGHKS, CDR2 YYEKEE (reference sequence). The V end was cut by 0 bases, the J end by 4 bases, with 10 bases between. The CDR3 runs 15 residues. The CDR3: CASSLVIGVNEKLFF. CDR3 bases: TGTGCCAGCAGCTTGGTGATAGGGGTTAATGAAAAACTGTTTTTT.

This clone was counted once. The rearrangement links TRBV10-3 to TRBJ1-2, with no clear D. Germline V CDR1 and CDR2: ENHRY, SYGVKD. The CDR3 contains 12 residues. Trimming cost V 11 bases and J 3 bases, with 13 bases left between them. The CDR3 loop reads CASQARDYGYTF. In nucleotides, the CDR3 is TGTGCCTCCCAGGCGAGGGACTATGGCTACACCTTC.

The chain recombines TRBV6-5 with TRBJ1-1; D ambiguous. Looked up from germline, CDR1 is MNHEY and CDR2 is SVGAGI. This CDR3 has 15 residues. V dropped 4 bases and J dropped 1 base, with 13 bases sitting between them. CDR3: CASSSTDKANTEAFF. CDR3 sequence (DNA): TGTGCCAGCAGTTCCACCGACAAGGCGAACACTGAAGCTTTCTTT.

The chain has TRBV6-1 and TRBJ2-7; TRBD1 is a possible D gene (7 bases). V shed 10 bases and J shed 7 bases, with 26 bases lying between them. The V gene's germline CDR1 is MNHNS and CDR2 SASEGT. The CDR3 has 15 amino acids. This CDR3 reads CATTYMWAGGGEQYF. The CDR3 DNA reads as TGTGCCACCACCTATATGTGGGCAGGGGGAGGAGAGCAGTACTTC.

V and J are TRBV2 and TRBJ2-3, with D unresolved. V lost 6 bases and J 5 bases, leaving 6 bases between the germline ends. Germline V gene lookup returns CDR1 SNHLY and CDR2 FYNNEI. The CDR3 totals 11 residues. CDR3 in DNA: TGTGCCAGCAGCCTCGGAGATACGCAGTATTTT. Protein sequence: CASSLGDTQYF.

Written as DNA, the CDR3 is TGCGCCAGCAGTGACGGGACCGGCTACGAGCAGTACTTC. It encodes CASSDGTGYEQYF. This chain connects TRBV10-2 to TRBJ2-7; D could derive from TRBD1 or TRBD2 (5 bases each). CDR3 length: 13 amino acids. Trimming removed 3 bases at V and 3 bases at J, with 9 bases between. The germline V gene has CDR1 WSHSY and CDR2 SAAADI.

CDR3 sequence reads: CASSERRQSSGNTIYF. The CDR3 bases are TGTGCCAGCAGTGAAAGAAGACAGAGCTCTGGAAACACCATATATTTT. V is TRBV6-1 and J is TRBJ1-3, with D perhaps matching TRBD1 (5 bases). The CDR3 has 16 amino acids. Germline values: CDR1 MNHNS, CDR2 SASEGT. Trimming shortened V by 2 bases and J by 0 bases, and 11 bases separated the two germline ends.

CDR3 region: CASSARHRGGGELFF. The CDR3 DNA follows: TGTGCCAGCAGTGCCCGACACAGGGGCGGCGGGGAGCTGTTTTTT. The chain couples TRBV25-1 to TRBJ2-2, with 7 bases fitting TRBD1. The CDR3 loop spans 15 amino acids. With 4 bases clipped from V and 7 bases from J, the junction kept 9 bases outside the gene matches. CDR1 MGHDK and CDR2 SYGVNS come from the germline V gene.

This clone was seen more than once but under ten times. The chain has TRBV5-8 and TRBJ1-5, with TRBD1 matching over 8 bases. CDR3 length equals 15 residues. Germline V gives CDR1 SGHTS, CDR2 YDEGEE. Germline trimming cut 4 bases from V and 2 bases from J; bases unmatched to any gene: 5. CDR3 sequence reads: CASSQTGVGNQPQHF. The DNA for the CDR3 is TGTGCCAGCAGCCAGACAGGGGTGGGCAATCAGCCCCAGCATTTT.

The chain joins TRBV21-1 to TRBJ2-1. TRBV21-1 is given as a pseudogene. CDR3 length equals 16 residues. The CDR3 loop is CASSKFRPVSLREQFF. CDR3 nucleotides: TGTGCCAGCAGCAAATTTAGGCCGGTGTCCTTAAGGGAGCAGTTCTTC.

This chain uses TRBV6-5 with TRBJ2-5, with D tentatively TRBD1 (5 bases). Gene TRBJ2-7 matches the end of the DNA better, so the J call may be wrong. This CDR3 is built from 14 residues. The germline V gene encodes CDR1 MNHEY and CDR2 SVGAGI. CDR3 loop: CASSRAQGAYEQYF. The CDR3 DNA sequence: TGTGCCAGCAGCCGCGCCCAGGGTGCCTACGAGCAGTACTTC.

This chain uses TRBV5-1 with TRBJ1-1; 7 bases fit TRBD1. V lost 5 bases, J lost 5 bases, and 9 bases stayed unmatched. Germline assignment: CDR1 SGHRS and CDR2 YFSETQ. The CDR3 has 14 residues. CDR3 coding DNA: TGCGCCAGCAGTGGGAGGCAGGGGGTGACTGAAGCTTTCTTT. This codes for CASSGRQGVTEAFF.

The chain combines TRBV29-1 with TRBJ1-1, with D possibly matching TRBD1 (5 bases). CDR3 size: 13 residues. V was shortened by 8 bases and J by 2 bases, with 15 bases between the two germline ends. Germline V gives CDR1 SQVTM, CDR2 ANQGSEA. The CDR3 region has the DNA TGCAGCATCTCCCGGGGGGGAAACACTGAAGCTTTCTTT. This encodes CSISRGGNTEAFF.

This chain links TRBV10-3 with TRBJ2-1; 10 bases agree with TRBD2. Trimming at V came to 4 bases and at J to 6 bases, leaving 12 bases not matched to a gene. CDR3 length: 17 amino acids. Germline lookup yields CDR1 ENHRY and CDR2 SYGVKD. This CDR3 reads CAISASFSGGPTNEQFF. The CDR3 DNA sequence: TGTGCCATCAGTGCCTCTTTTAGCGGGGGGCCTACCAATGAGCAGTTCTTC.

The chain links TRBV7-9 to TRBJ2-5; no clear D gene. The end of the DNA fits TRBJ2-7 better, so the J call may be wrong. CDR1 SEHNR and CDR2 FQNEAQ come from the germline V gene (reference sequence). The CDR3 length is 13 residues. Here the CDR3 reads CASKIGELYEQYF. CDR3 nucleotides: TGTGCCAGCAAGATTGGAGAACTCTACGAGCAGTACTTC.